This T cell receptor beta chain was profiled in a study of blood T cell repertoires in COVID-19. The junction had 11 bases not matched to a gene; V was cut back by 0 bases and J by 0 bases. Germline V gene data show CDR1 as MGHRA and CDR2 as YSYEKL. CDR3 length equals 19 residues. Measured with immunoSEQ multiplex PCR; TCRdb has only the in-frame clones, and not every one. The sample consists of some 68,000 clones, roughly 90% of them appearing once. This TCR derives from a man aged 40-55 years with COVID-19, enrolled during active disease. The sequencing sample was made of peripheral blood. The V and J genes are TRBV4-1 and TRBJ2-1; TRBD2 aligns across 7 bases. CDR3: CASSQDWLAEPSSYNEQFF. In DNA, the CDR3 is TGCGCCAGCAGCCAAGATTGGCTAGCGGAGCCGAGCTCCTACAATGAGCAGTTCTTC.